This TCR beta chain originates from a study of T cell responses to AZD1222 COVID-19 vaccine. Looking at the study overall: Pooling covered second doses at about 4 or about 12 weeks.

The assay was immunoSEQ multiplex PCR, and TCRdb's table has in-frame clones only and misses some. The data contain approximately 97,000 clones, roughly nine tenths of them singletons. Broader study findings: Females outnumbered males among donors, who were mostly white British; clonal diversity was possibly underestimated. Repertoires were sampled only after the peak T cell response. Variant regions that are unmutated are reportedly the target of nearly half of spike-specific TCRs.

Comments on this clone: Its antigen is as yet unknown.

Germline values: CDR1 SGHRS, CDR2 YFSETQ. Trimming took off 2 bases at V and 6 bases at J, with 17 bases between the two ends. This CDR3 contains 15 residues. The V gene is TRBV5-1, the J gene TRBJ1-2; no clear D gene. The source of this sequence is an adult in good health. Sequenced here: peripheral blood, sampled on day 0 of AZD1222 vaccination. The CDR3 loop reads CASSFEANGGHGYTF. CDR3 DNA: TGCGCCAGCAGCTTTGAGGCCAACGGAGGTCATGGCTACACCTTC.